These T cell receptor beta chains were read from a single sample in a study of regulatory T cells in long-lasting Graves disease. TCRdb passed the multiplex PCR reads through MiXCR, listing each CDR3 protein once. The table records approximately 360,000 distinct CDR3 sequences, roughly 23% of them present only once. Source: peripheral blood mononuclear cells (PBMCs), taken when the disease was refractory, from a patient treated with antithyroid drugs. Receptors were obtained from a woman aged 35 to 49 with Graves disease. The CDR3 runs from the conserved cysteine through the conserved F or W. The order of the fields is V gene, clone size, D gene, J gene, CDR3 DNA, CDR3 protein. D genes are given only for firm matches. The size field is filled for only some rows; it gives once, few, many or a size class.

TRBV4-1,.,TRBD1,TRBJ1-5,TGCGCCAGCAGCCCAAGGACAGGGCGAGCCCAGCATTTT,CASSPRTGRAQHF
TRBV20-1,.,.,TRBJ2-7,TGCAGTGCTGCTCTGATCGAGCAGTACTTC,CSAALIEQYF
TRBV4-1,.,TRBD2,TRBJ2-5,TGCGCCAGCAGCCAAGGACTAGCGGGAGGGACCCAGTACTTC,CASSQGLAGGTQYF
TRBV28,many,TRBD1,TRBJ2-4,TGTGCCAGCAGTCCATTGGACAGGGACTTAGCCAAAAACATTCAGTACTTC,CASSPLDRDLAKNIQYF
TRBV4-1,few,.,TRBJ1-4,TGCGCCAGCAGCCCCCGGACAGATAATGAAAAACTGTTTTTT,CASSPRTDNEKLFF
TRBV20-1,.,TRBD1,TRBJ2-7,TGCAGTGCTAGAGACGGACAGGGGGCCTACGAGCAGTACTTC,CSARDGQGAYEQYF
TRBV6-1,few,TRBD1,TRBJ2-7,TGTGCCGGCAGTGGAGAGACAGGGCGCGGGTACGAGCAGTACTTC,CAGSGETGRGYEQYF
TRBV29-1,.,.,TRBJ1-4,TGCAGCGTTAAACGACTGGGTGAAAAACTGTTTTTT,CSVKRLGEKLFF
TRBV28,many,.,TRBJ1-5,TGTGCCAGTCCCCAAAGGGGGGAATCGCCTAATCAGCCCCAGCATTTT,CASPQRGESPNQPQHF
TRBV6-1,.,TRBD1,TRBJ2-1,TGTGCCAGCAATCGGCAGGGGGTATGGAATGAGCAGTTCTTC,CASNRQGVWNEQFF
TRBV28,.,TRBD1,TRBJ2-4,TGTGCCAGCAGCTCGGGACAGGCGCCCAGCATTCAGTACTTC,CASSSGQAPSIQYF
TRBV4-1,few,.,TRBJ1-2,TGCGCCAGCAGCCAAGCTGAGGGCGACTATGGCTACACCTTC,CASSQAEGDYGYTF
TRBV7-9,.,TRBD2,TRBJ2-1,TGTGCCAGCAGCTCCGGGACTACAAGCTCCTACAATGAGCAGTTCTTC,CASSSGTTSSYNEQFF
TRBV14,.,.,TRBJ2-2,TGTGCCAGCAGCCCGAACTTGTCCGGGGAGCTGTTTTTT,CASSPNLSGELFF
TRBV11-2,.,TRBD1,TRBJ2-2,TGTGCCAGCAGCCATATTAGGGGGCCTGGGGAGCTGTTTTTT,CASSHIRGPGELFF
TRBV15,many,.,TRBJ1-4,TGTGCCACCAGCCGGACCCTTTGGGAAAAACTGTTTTTT,CATSRTLWEKLFF
TRBV6-5,many,.,TRBJ2-7,TGTGCCAGCAGTTACAGGGGCGAGCAGTACTTC,CASSYRGEQYF
TRBV28,few,TRBD2,TRBJ2-1,TGTGCCAGCCTGGAGGGCCTTGGGACTAGCGGGACTCAGTTCTTC,CASLEGLGTSGTQFF
TRBV28,many,.,TRBJ2-4,TGTGCCAGCAGTAGCGAAATCAGGGGACTAGCCAAAAACATTCAGTACTTC,CASSSEIRGLAKNIQYF
TRBV6-9,.,.,TRBJ2-7,TGTGCCAGCAGTTACCCCAGACAGGGAGGTCACTACGAGCAGTACTTC,CASSYPRQGGHYEQYF
TRBV9,once,TRBD1,TRBJ2-7,TGTGCCAGCAGCGCCCCAGACAGGGTCCACGAGCAGTACTTC,CASSAPDRVHEQYF
TRBV12-3/TRBV12-4,many,.,TRBJ1-1,TGTGCCAGCAGTTTTTCTGGACCGACTGGTGAAGCTTTCTTT,CASSFSGPTGEAFF
TRBV28,.,TRBD2,TRBJ2-3,TGTGCCAGCAGTTATAGCGGGATCGGCACAGATACGCAGTATTTT,CASSYSGIGTDTQYF
TRBV6-1,.,.,TRBJ2-7,TGTGCCAGCAGGCGCTCTTTAGGGGATGGGAAGAGCTCCTACGAGCAGTACTTC,CASRRSLGDGKSSYEQYF
TRBV2,.,.,TRBJ1-3,TGTGCCAGCAGTGTATCGGGAAACACCATATATTTT,CASSVSGNTIYF
TRBV28,many,TRBD1,TRBJ1-6,TGTGCCAGCAGTTTAGAACAGGGGAATTCACCCCTCCACTTT,CASSLEQGNSPLHF
TRBV28,many,.,TRBJ2-2,TGTGCCAGCAGTTTAATCTGGTACCACGCGAACACCGGGGAGCTGTTTTTT,CASSLIWYHANTGELFF
TRBV7-9,.,TRBD1,TRBJ1-6,TGTGCCAGCAGCACGGGGACAGATTCACCCCTCCACTTT,CASSTGTDSPLHF
TRBV20-1,.,TRBD1,TRBJ1-1,TGCAGTGCACGTCGGGAAGAAGGGGGCGTAGGTGAAGCTTTCTTT,CSARREEGGVGEAFF
TRBV5-1,few,TRBD1,TRBJ2-7,TGCGCCAGCAGCAGAAAATCAGACACAGGGGCTAGCTCCTACGAGCAGTACTTC,CASSRKSDTGASSYEQYF
TRBV6-1,.,TRBD1,TRBJ1-6,TGTGCCAGCCGGGACAGCAATTCACCCCTCCACTTT,CASRDSNSPLHF
TRBV6-1,many,TRBD1,TRBJ2-5,TGTGCCACCCAGCGGACAGGAAACCAAGAGACCCAGTACTTC,CATQRTGNQETQYF
TRBV7-2,many,.,TRBJ2-7,TGTGCCAGCAGCTGGATAAGGACCTACGAGCAGTACTTC,CASSWIRTYEQYF
TRBV28,few,TRBD2,TRBJ2-4,TGTGCCAGCAGCCCCGGACTAGCGGGAGGCAGGTACCTAGCCAAAAACATTCAGTACTTC,CASSPGLAGGRYLAKNIQYF
TRBV28,once,TRBD2,TRBJ2-1,TGTGCCAGCAGTCCTTATAGCAGGACTAGCGAAGAGCAGTTCTTC,CASSPYSRTSEEQFF
TRBV10-2,few,.,TRBJ2-2,TGCGCCAGCAGGAAGGGGCAGGATGTTGGTTTGGCCGGGGAGCTGTTTTTT,CASRKGQDVGLAGELFF
TRBV28,.,TRBD2,TRBJ2-1,TGTGCCAGCAGTTTATGGGGAGGTAGCGGGAGACTAACCTACAATGAGCAGTTCTTC,CASSLWGGSGRLTYNEQFF
TRBV5-6,many,.,TRBJ1-2,TGTGCCAGCAGCTTGCCCGGCCCCTATGGCTACACCTTC,CASSLPGPYGYTF
TRBV28,.,.,TRBJ2-3,TGTGCCAGCAGTTTTAAAATTAGCACAGATACGCAGTATTTT,CASSFKISTDTQYF
TRBV12-3/TRBV12-4,.,.,TRBJ1-5,TGTGCCAGCAGTTTAGCGAGCGGGACATTAAATCAGCCCCAGCATTTT,CASSLASGTLNQPQHF
TRBV7-9,few,.,TRBJ1-1,TGTGCCAGCAAGAGGACGGACAACACTGAAGCTTTCTTT,CASKRTDNTEAFF
TRBV6-5,many,TRBD2,TRBJ2-4,TGTGCCAGCAGTTACGAGTACCATCCGGGAGGGAACATTCAGTACTTC,CASSYEYHPGGNIQYF
TRBV11-2,.,TRBD2,TRBJ2-7,TGTGCCAGCAGCTTAGGACTAGCGGGATTTGACGAGCAGTACTTC,CASSLGLAGFDEQYF
TRBV2,.,TRBD2,TRBJ2-1,TGTGCCAGCAGCGAAAGCGGGAATTCCTACAATGAGCAGTTCTTC,CASSESGNSYNEQFF
TRBV2,many,.,TRBJ1-2,TGTGCCAGCAGTGACGGGACCCCCTATGGCTACACCTTC,CASSDGTPYGYTF
TRBV5-1,few,TRBD1,TRBJ2-5,TGCGCCAGCAGCTTGGGAGGGGGCATGGAGACCCAGTACTTC,CASSLGGGMETQYF
TRBV28,many,.,TRBJ2-7,TGTGCCAGCAGGGACTCAGACAGCCCCTACGAGCAGTACTTC,CASRDSDSPYEQYF
TRBV2,many,.,TRBJ1-1,TGTGCCAGCAGTGATTACACTGAAGCTTTCTTT,CASSDYTEAFF
TRBV10-1,.,.,TRBJ2-1,TGTGCCAGCACCCACTCCTACAATGAGCAGTTCTTC,CASTHSYNEQFF
TRBV29-1,many,.,TRBJ2-7,TGCAGCGTTGAAGTCGACAGACCCTACGAGCAGTACTTC,CSVEVDRPYEQYF
TRBV19,.,.,TRBJ2-1,TGTGCCAGTATGTCTGCCGATCTTAGCTCCTACAATGAGCAGTTCTTC,CASMSADLSSYNEQFF
TRBV7-9,.,.,TRBJ2-5,TGTGCCAGCAGCATAGCTTCAGGGTCTCAAGAGACCCAGTACTTC,CASSIASGSQETQYF
TRBV15,few,.,TRBJ2-3,TGTGCCACCAGCAGAGCCGGGGGAGATACGCAGTATTTT,CATSRAGGDTQYF
TRBV5-1,few,.,TRBJ1-5,TGCGCCAGCAGCTTGGCCGGGACAAGCAATCAGCCCCAGCATTTT,CASSLAGTSNQPQHF
TRBV28,.,TRBD2,TRBJ2-3,TGTGCCAGCAGACCCTGGGCTAGCGGGGAACCAGATACGCAGTATTTT,CASRPWASGEPDTQYF